This TCR beta chain was retrieved from a study of cytomegalovirus exposure and HLA in healthy donors. As for the study in general: There were fewer than 130 million unique TCR beta sequences, drawn from about 179 million T cells, in an earlier analysis.

About this clone itself: Its specificity is unknown.

V lost 1 base and J lost 6, with 12 bases in between. Per germline, CDR1 ENHRY and CDR2 SYGVKD. CDR3 size: 14 residues. Primers for the PCR totalled 60 Vbeta and 13 Jbeta. The method was immunoSEQ multiplex PCR; TCRdb's version includes in-frame clones alone and lacks a portion of them. The sample includes about 160,000 clones, around 84% of them seen just once. Study results and limitations: The authors later found most CMV-associated TCR beta chains appeared HLA-restricted.

Sequenced: PBMCs. The chain employs TRBV10-3 and TRBJ1-1; D not certain. The clonotype comes from a woman in her forties in good health and CMV-seronegative. This CDR3 is CAISEYGVFSEAFF. The CDR3 DNA follows: TGTGCCATCAGTGAGTACGGGGTTTTCTCTGAAGCTTTCTTT.